This TCR beta chain emerged from a study of human T cells and chemical hapten exposure. Study-wide background: Slight differences in pooled library volume were the main source of varying TCR yields across samples. Notes on the study in general: The number of TCRs above 1 in 1000 frequency did not change after DPC sensitization.

The ends lost 4 bases at V and 6 bases at J; junction bases unmatched: 9. Germline CDR1 is SGHAT and CDR2 is FQNNGV. CDR3 size: 16 residues. The study's library attached unique molecular identifiers to single cDNA molecules. In the original analysis: A per-sample median of around 100,000 TCRs was observed, with a range of roughly 23,224 to 700,000. MiXCR, applied by TCRdb to the RACE reads, yields one record per CDR3 protein. TCRdb, rather than the study authors, made the V and J calls. The sample carries more than 75,000 distinct CDR3 sequences, over 8.5% recorded once. Specified time point: healthy volunteer bleed at 6 weeks. Blood, whole and unfractionated, served as the source for total RNA extraction. This clonotype showed up many times. Its antigen is undetermined.

The specimen was whole blood. V is TRBV11-2 and J is TRBJ2-1; 10 nucleotides agree with TRBD1. This TCR came from a male donor in good health. Some clones in this sample may be carry-over from other donors' samples. The CDR3 bases are TGTGCCAGCAGCTACAGACAGGGGGCACCCATCAATGAGCAGTTCTTC. This gives the protein CASSYRQGAPINEQFF.